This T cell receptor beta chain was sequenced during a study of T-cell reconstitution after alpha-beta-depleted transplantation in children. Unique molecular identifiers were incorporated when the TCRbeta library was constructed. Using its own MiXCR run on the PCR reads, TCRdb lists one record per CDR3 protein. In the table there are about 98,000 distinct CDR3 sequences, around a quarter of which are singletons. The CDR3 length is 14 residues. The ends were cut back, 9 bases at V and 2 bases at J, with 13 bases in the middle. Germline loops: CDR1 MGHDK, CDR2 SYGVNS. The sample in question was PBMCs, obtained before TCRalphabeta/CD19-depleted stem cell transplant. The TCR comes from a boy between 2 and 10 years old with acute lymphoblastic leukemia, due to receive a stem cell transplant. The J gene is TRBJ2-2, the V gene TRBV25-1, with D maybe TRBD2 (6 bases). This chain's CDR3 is CASARAGNTGELFF. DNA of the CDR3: TGTGCCAGTGCGAGGGCGGGAAACACCGGGGAGCTGTTTTTT.